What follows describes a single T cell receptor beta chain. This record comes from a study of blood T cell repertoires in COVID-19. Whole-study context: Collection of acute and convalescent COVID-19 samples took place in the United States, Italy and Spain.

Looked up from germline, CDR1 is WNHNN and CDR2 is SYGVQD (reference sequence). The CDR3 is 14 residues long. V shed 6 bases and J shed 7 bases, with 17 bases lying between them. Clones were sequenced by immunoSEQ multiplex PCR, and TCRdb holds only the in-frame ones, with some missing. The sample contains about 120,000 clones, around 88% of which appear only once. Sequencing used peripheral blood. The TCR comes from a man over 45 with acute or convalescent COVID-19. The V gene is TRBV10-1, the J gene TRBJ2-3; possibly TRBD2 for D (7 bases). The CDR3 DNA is TGCGCCAGCAGGGACTCCGCGGGGGCAAATACGCAGTATTTT. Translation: CASRDSAGANTQYF.